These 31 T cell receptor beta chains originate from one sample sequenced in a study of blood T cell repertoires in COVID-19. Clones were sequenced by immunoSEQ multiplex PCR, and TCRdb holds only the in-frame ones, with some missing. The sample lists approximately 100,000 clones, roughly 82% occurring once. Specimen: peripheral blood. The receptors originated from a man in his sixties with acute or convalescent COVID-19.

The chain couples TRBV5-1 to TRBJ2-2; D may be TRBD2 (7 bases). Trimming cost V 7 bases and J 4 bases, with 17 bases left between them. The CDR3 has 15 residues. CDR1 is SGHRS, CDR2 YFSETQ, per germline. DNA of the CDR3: TGCGCCAGCCGGGGGGCTAGCGGTTTCACCGGGGAGCTGTTTTTT. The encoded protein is CASRGASGFTGELFF.

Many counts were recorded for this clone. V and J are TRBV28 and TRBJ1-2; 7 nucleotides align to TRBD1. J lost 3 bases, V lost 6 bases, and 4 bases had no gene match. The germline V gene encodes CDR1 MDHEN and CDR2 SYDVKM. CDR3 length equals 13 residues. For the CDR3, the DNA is TGTGCCAGCAGCCCGGACAGGCACTATGGCTACACCTTC. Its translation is CASSPDRHYGYTF.

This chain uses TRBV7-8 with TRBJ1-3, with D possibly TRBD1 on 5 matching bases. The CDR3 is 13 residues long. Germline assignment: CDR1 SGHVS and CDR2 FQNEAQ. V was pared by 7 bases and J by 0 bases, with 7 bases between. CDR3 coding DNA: TGTGCCAGCACCGACAGCTCTGGAAACACCATATATTTT. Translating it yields CASTDSSGNTIYF.

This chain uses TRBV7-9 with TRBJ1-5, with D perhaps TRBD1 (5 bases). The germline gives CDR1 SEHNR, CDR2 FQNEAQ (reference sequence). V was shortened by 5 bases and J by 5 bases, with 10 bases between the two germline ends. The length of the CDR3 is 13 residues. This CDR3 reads CASSPRRDQPQHF. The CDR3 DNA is TGTGCCAGCAGCCCCCGCAGGGATCAGCCCCAGCATTTT.

This chain's CDR3 is CASSILGEASSGGHETQYF. The CDR3 coding sequence is TGTGCCAGTAGTATACTTGGGGAGGCGAGTAGCGGGGGGCATGAGACCCAGTACTTC. The V and J genes are TRBV19 and TRBJ2-5; 10 bases map to TRBD2. V gave up 2 bases and J gave up 5 bases; unmatched junction bases: 17. The CDR3 loop spans 19 amino acids. Germline-derived CDR1 and CDR2 are LNHDA and SQIVND (reference sequence).

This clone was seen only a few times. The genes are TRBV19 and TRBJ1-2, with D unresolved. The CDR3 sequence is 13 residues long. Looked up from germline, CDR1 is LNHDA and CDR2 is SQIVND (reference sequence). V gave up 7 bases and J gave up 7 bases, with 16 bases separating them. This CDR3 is CASTYRGSTGYTF. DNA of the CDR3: TGTGCCAGTACCTATCGGGGAAGCACTGGCTACACCTTC.

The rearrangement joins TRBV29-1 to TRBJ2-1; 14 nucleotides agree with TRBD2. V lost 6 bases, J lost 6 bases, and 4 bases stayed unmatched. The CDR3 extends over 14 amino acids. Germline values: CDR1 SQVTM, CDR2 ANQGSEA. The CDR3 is CSVTTSGRGNEQFF. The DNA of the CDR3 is TGCAGCGTAACGACTAGCGGGAGGGGCAATGAGCAGTTCTTC.

Here the CDR3 DNA reads TGCGCCAGCAGCTTGAGTACAGGGGCCTACGAGCAGTACTTC. Protein: CASSLSTGAYEQYF. This chain connects TRBV5-1 to TRBJ2-7; TRBD1 agrees at 7 bases. The V and J ends lost 1 base and 2 bases, in that order; junction bases with no gene match: 3. CDR1 is SGHRS and CDR2 is YFSETQ in the germline V gene. The CDR3 covers 14 residues.

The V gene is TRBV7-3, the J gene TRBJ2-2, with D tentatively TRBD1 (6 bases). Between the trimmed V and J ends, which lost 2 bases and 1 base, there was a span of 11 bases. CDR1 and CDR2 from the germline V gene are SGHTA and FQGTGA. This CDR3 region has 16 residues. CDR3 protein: CASSLYGTLNTGELFF. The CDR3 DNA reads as TGTGCCAGCAGCTTATACGGGACACTGAACACCGGGGAGCTGTTTTTT.

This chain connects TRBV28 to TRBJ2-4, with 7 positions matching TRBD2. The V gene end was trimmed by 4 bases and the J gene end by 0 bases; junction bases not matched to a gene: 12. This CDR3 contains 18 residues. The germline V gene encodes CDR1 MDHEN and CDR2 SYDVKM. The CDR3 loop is CASSSLAGESLAKNIQYF. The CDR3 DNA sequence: TGTGCCAGCAGTTCCTTGGCGGGAGAATCACTAGCCAAAAACATTCAGTACTTC.

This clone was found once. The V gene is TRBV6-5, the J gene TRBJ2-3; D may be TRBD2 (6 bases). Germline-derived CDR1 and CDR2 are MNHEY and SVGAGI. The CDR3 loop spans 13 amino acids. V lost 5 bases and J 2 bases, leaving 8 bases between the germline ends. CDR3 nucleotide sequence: TGTGCCAGCAGTACGGGAGACACAGATACGCAGTATTTT. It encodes CASSTGDTDTQYF.

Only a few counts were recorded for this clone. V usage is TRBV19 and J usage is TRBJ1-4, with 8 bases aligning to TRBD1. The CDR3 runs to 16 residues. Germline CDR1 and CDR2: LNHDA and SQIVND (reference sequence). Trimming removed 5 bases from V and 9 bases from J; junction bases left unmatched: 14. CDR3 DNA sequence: TGTGCCAGTAGTTCACTGATGGGACAGGCGGATCAAAAACTGTTTTTT. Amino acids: CASSSLMGQADQKLFF.

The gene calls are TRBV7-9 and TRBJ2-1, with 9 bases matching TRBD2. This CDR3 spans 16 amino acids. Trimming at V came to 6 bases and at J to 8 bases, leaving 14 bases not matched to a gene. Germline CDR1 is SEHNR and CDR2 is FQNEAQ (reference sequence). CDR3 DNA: TGTGCCAGCAGGGAACAGACTAGCGGCATCGGGGATGAGCAGTTCTTC. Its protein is CASREQTSGIGDEQFF.

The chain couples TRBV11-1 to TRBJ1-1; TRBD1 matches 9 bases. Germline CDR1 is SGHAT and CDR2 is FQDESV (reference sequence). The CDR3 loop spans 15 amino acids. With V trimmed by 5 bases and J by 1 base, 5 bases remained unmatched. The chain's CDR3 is CASSRPTGGNTEAFF. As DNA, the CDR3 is TGTGCCAGCAGCCGCCCGACAGGGGGGAACACTGAAGCTTTCTTT.

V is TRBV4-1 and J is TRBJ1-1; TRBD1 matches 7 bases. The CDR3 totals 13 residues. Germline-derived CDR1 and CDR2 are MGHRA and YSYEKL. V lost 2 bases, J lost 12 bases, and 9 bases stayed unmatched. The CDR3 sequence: CASSQSPDRATFF. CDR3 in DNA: TGCGCCAGCAGCCAATCCCCAGACAGGGCAACTTTCTTT.

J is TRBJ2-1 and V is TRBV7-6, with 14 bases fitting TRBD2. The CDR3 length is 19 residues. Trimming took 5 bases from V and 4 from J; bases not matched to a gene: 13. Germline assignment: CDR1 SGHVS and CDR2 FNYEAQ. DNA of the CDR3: TGTGCCAGCAGCCCGCAGACTAGCGGGAGGGTAGGGTCATACAATGAGCAGTTCTTC. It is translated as CASSPQTSGRVGSYNEQFF.

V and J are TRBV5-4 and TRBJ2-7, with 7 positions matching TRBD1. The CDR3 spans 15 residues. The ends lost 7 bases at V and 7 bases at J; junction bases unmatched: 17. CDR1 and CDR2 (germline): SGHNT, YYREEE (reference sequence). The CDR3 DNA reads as TGTGCCAGCGTCGACCCACAGGGGAAGACGCGAGAGCAGTACTTC. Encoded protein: CASVDPQGKTREQYF.

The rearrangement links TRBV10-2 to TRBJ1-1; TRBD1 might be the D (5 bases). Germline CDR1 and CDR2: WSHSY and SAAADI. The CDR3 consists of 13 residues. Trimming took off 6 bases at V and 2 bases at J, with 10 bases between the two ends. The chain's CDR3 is CASSTQGNTEAFF. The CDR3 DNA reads TGCGCCAGCAGCACTCAGGGAAACACTGAAGCTTTCTTT.

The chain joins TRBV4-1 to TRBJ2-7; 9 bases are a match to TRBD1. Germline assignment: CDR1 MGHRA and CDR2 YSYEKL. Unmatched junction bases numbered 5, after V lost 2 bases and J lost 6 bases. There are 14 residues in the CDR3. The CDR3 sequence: CASSQRDREGEQYF. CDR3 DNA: TGCGCCAGCAGCCAACGGGACAGGGAAGGCGAGCAGTACTTC.

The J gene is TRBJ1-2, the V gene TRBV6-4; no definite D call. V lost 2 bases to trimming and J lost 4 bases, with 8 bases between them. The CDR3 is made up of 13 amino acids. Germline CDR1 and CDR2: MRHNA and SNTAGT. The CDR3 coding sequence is TGTGCCAGCAGTGACCTGAGCGGCTATGGCTACACCTTC. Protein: CASSDLSGYGYTF.

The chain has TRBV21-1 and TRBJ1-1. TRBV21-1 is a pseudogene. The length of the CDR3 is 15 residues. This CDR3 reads CASRKSRGQNTEAFF. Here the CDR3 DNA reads TGTGCCAGCAGAAAGAGTCGGGGTCAGAACACTGAAGCTTTCTTT.

As DNA, the CDR3 is TGTGCCAGCAGTTTTACTAGCGGCACCTACGAGCAGTACTTC. This codes for CASSFTSGTYEQYF. The chain carries TRBV7-9 and TRBJ2-7; 8 positions match TRBD2. The length of the CDR3 is 14 residues. V lost 6 bases to trimming and J lost 2 bases; unmatched junction nucleotides: 6. In germline, CDR1 is SEHNR, CDR2 FQNEAQ (reference sequence).

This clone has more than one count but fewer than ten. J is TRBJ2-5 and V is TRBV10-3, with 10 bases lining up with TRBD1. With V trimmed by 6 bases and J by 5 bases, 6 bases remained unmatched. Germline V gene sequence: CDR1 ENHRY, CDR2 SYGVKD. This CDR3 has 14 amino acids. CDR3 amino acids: CAIRPTGGTETQYF. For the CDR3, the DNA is TGTGCCATCAGGCCGACAGGGGGCACGGAGACCCAGTACTTC.

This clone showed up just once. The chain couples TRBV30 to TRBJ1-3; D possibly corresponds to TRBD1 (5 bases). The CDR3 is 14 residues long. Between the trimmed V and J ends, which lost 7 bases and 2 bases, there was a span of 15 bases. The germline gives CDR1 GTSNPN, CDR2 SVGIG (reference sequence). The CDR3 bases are TGTGCCTCACGGGACTATGTAACTGGAAACACCATATATTTT. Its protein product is CASRDYVTGNTIYF.

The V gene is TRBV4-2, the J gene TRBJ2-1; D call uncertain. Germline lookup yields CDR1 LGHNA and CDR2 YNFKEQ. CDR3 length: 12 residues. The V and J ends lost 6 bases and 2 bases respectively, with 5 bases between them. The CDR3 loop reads CASSFTYNEQFF. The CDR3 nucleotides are TGTGCCAGCAGTTTTACCTACAATGAGCAGTTCTTC.

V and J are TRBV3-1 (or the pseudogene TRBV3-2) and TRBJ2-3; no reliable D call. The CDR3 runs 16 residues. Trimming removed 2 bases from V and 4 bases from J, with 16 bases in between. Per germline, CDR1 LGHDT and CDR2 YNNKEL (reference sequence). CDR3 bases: TGTGCCAGCAGCCAACGAGATCCTAATAATTCAGATACGCAGTATTTT. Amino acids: CASSQRDPNNSDTQYF.

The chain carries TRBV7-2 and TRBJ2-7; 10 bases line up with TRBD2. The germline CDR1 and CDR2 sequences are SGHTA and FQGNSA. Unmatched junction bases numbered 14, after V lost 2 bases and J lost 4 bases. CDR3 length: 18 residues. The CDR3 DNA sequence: TGTGCCAGCAGCTTAAAGCGGGAGGGCCGCATAATCAGGTACGAGCAGTACTTC. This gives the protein CASSLKREGRIIRYEQYF.

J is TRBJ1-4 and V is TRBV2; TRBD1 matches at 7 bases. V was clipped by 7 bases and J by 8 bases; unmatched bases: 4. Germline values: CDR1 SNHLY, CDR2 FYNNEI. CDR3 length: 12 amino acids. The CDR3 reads CASILQGEKLFF. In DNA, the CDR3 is TGTGCCAGCATTCTACAGGGGGAAAAACTGTTTTTT. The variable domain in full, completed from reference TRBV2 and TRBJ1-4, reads EPEVTQTPSHQVTQMGQEVILRCVPISNHLYFYWYRQILGQKVEFLVSFYNNEISEKSEIFDDQFSVERPDGSNFTLKIRSTKLEDSAMYFCASILQGEKLFFGSGTQLSVL.

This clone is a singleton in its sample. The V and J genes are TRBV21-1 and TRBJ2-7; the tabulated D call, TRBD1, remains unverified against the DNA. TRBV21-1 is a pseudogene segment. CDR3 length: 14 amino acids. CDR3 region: CASIDGTVRYEQYF. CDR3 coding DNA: TGTGCCAGCATCGACGGGACAGTGAGATACGAGCAGTACTTC.

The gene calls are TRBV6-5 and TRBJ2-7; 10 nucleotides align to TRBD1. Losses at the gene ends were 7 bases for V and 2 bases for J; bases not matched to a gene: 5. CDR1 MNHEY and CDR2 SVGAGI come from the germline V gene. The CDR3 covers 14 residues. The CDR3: CASKSGQGTYEQYF. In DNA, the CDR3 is TGTGCCAGCAAATCGGGACAGGGGACCTACGAGCAGTACTTC.

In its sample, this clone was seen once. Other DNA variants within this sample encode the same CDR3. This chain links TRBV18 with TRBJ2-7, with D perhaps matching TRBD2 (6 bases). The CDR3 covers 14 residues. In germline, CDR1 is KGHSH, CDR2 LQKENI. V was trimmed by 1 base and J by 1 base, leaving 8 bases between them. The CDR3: CASSPLAGSYEQYF. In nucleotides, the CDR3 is TGTGCCAGCTCACCACTGGCGGGATCCTACGAGCAGTACTTC. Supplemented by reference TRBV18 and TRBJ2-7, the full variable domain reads NAGVMQNPRHLVRRRGQEARLRCSPMKGHSHVYWYRQLPEEGLKFMVYLQKENIIDESGMPKERFSAEFPKEGPSILRIQQVVRGDSAAYFCASSPLAGSYEQYFGPGTRLTVT.